This entry lists 27 T cell receptor beta chains sequenced from one sample in a study of blood T cell repertoires in COVID-19. The table came from immunoSEQ multiplex PCR; TCRdb's copy has only in-frame clones and leaves some out. The sample consists of roughly 140,000 clones, 87% of them appearing once. Sample: peripheral blood. The source is a woman aged 35 to 49 with acute or convalescent COVID-19.

V usage is TRBV10-3 and J usage is TRBJ2-7, with a tentative D call TRBD2 (6 bases). In germline, CDR1 is ENHRY, CDR2 SYGVKD. V lost 3 bases and J lost 1, with 10 bases in between. CDR3 length equals 14 residues. CDR3 protein: CAISDGRGSYEQYF. The CDR3 bases are TGTGCCATCAGTGATGGGCGGGGATCCTACGAGCAGTACTTC.

The gene calls are TRBV28 and TRBJ1-5; perhaps TRBD1 as D (5 bases). The CDR3 spans 17 residues. V lost 2 bases and J 0 bases, leaving 14 bases between the germline ends. Germline CDR1 MDHEN, CDR2 SYDVKM. The CDR3, as DNA: TGTGCCAGCAGTTTAGAAACCGGGGGATATAGCAATCAGCCCCAGCATTTT. Its protein product is CASSLETGGYSNQPQHF.

Only one count was recorded for this clone. The rearrangement links TRBV9 to TRBJ1-1; D unresolved. The V gene lost 0 bases and the J gene lost 3 bases, with 6 bases spanning the gap. This CDR3 spans 13 amino acids. Germline loops: CDR1 SGDLS, CDR2 YYNGEE. The CDR3 loop reads CASSVGADTEAFF. CDR3 nucleotides: TGTGCCAGCAGCGTAGGAGCGGACACTGAAGCTTTCTTT.

The rearrangement uses TRBV12-3 or TRBV12-4 and TRBJ2-1; 9 nucleotides match TRBD2. CDR3 size: 13 residues. The V segment lost 1 base and the J segment 9 bases; nucleotides outside the gene matches: 1. The CDR3 loop is CASSLGGGGEQFF. The CDR3 bases are TGTGCCAGCAGTTTAGGCGGGGGGGGTGAGCAGTTCTTC.

This chain uses TRBV12-3 or TRBV12-4 with TRBJ1-2, with 7 bases identical to TRBD1. The CDR3 has 13 amino acids. The J segment lost 4 bases and the V segment lost 5 bases, leaving 4 bases of the junction unmatched. CDR3 sequence reads: CASSRQGTYGYTF. The CDR3 nucleotides are TGTGCCAGCAGTCGACAGGGTACCTATGGCTACACCTTC.

The chain combines TRBV5-1 with TRBJ1-1; possibly TRBD1 for D (6 bases). The V gene lost 8 bases and the J gene lost 1 base, with 15 bases spanning the gap. There are 14 residues in the CDR3. Germline V gene data show CDR1 as SGHRS and CDR2 as YFSETQ. DNA of the CDR3: TGCGCCAGTGAACCGGGACATACGAACACTGAAGCTTTCTTT. Translated, it gives CASEPGHTNTEAFF.

The gene calls are TRBV6-5 and TRBJ2-7; D is unclear. The CDR3 is 13 amino acids. Germline loops: CDR1 MNHEY, CDR2 SVGAGI. V was pared by 3 bases and J by 3 bases, with 9 bases between. In nucleotides, the CDR3 is TGTGCCAGCAGTTATACGGAGCTCTACGAGCAGTACTTC. Translation: CASSYTELYEQYF.

This chain links TRBV14 with TRBJ2-7; 9 bases are shared with TRBD2. Per germline, CDR1 SGHDN and CDR2 FVKESK. The V gene end was trimmed by 3 bases and the J gene end by 4 bases; junction bases not matched to a gene: 4. The CDR3 consists of 14 residues. The CDR3 protein is CASSQLAGRYEQYF. Written as DNA, the CDR3 is TGTGCCAGCAGCCAGCTAGCGGGGAGGTACGAGCAGTACTTC.

The V and J genes are TRBV2 and TRBJ1-6; D is perhaps TRBD1 (5 bases). Trimming cost V 7 bases and J 7 bases, with 17 bases left between them. The germline V gene has CDR1 SNHLY and CDR2 FYNNEI. The CDR3 totals 15 residues. The CDR3 region has the DNA TGTGCCAGCAAGGGGACTTCAGGAAAGAATTCACCCCTCCACTTT. Translating gives CASKGTSGKNSPLHF. Combining the CDR3 with reference TRBV2 and TRBJ1-6 gives the whole variable domain EPEVTQTPSHQVTQMGQEVILRCVPISNHLYFYWYRQILGQKVEFLVSFYNNEISEKSEIFDDQFSVERPDGSNFTLKIRSTKLEDSAMYFCASKGTSGKNSPLHFGNGTRLTVT.

The chain combines TRBV30 with TRBJ1-5; possible D gene TRBD1, 5 bases. Germline V gene data show CDR1 as GTSNPN and CDR2 as SVGIG (reference sequence). The CDR3 has 13 amino acids. The ends were cut back, 1 base at V and 4 bases at J, with 8 bases in the middle. The chain's CDR3 is CAWSDQGNQPQHF. The CDR3, as DNA: TGTGCCTGGAGTGACCAGGGAAATCAGCCCCAGCATTTT. Looking up the rest from reference TRBV30 and TRBJ1-5 gives the full variable domain: SQTIHQWPATLVQPVGSPLSLECTVEGTSNPNLYWYRQAAGRGLQLLFYSVGIGQISSEVPQNLSASRPQDRQFILSSKKLLLSDSGFYLCAWSDQGNQPQHFGDGTRLSIL.

The J gene is TRBJ2-3, the V gene TRBV5-4, with TRBD1 matching 8 bases. V lost 4 bases to trimming and J lost 2 bases; unmatched junction nucleotides: 6. The CDR3 length is 15 residues. Germline lookup yields CDR1 SGHNT and CDR2 YYREEE (reference sequence). CDR3 amino acids: CASSPGQGPTDTQYF. CDR3 sequence (DNA): TGTGCCAGCAGCCCCGGACAGGGCCCCACAGATACGCAGTATTTT.

The gene calls are TRBV14 and TRBJ2-7; TRBD1 agrees at 8 bases. Germline CDR1 reads SGHDN; CDR2 reads FVKESK. V was pared by 4 bases and J by 3 bases, with 2 bases of the junction left unmatched. The CDR3 spans 13 residues. CDR3 nucleotide sequence: TGTGCCAGCAGCCTGGACAGGGTCTACGAGCAGTACTTC. Translated, it gives CASSLDRVYEQYF.

The chain is built from TRBV23-1 and TRBJ2-1; 12 nucleotides match TRBD2. TRBV23-1 is marked as an open reading frame, function uncertain. The CDR3 spans 18 residues. Germline trimming cut 1 base from V and 15 bases from J; bases unmatched to any gene: 19. CDR3 nucleotides: TGCGCCAGCAGTCAATTAGGAGGATTAACTAGCGGGAGGCAGCAGGGGTTCTTC. Its protein product is CASSQLGGLTSGRQQGFF.

V gene TRBV5-1 combines with J gene TRBJ1-2; D ambiguous. Germline V lookup: CDR1 SGHRS, CDR2 YFSETQ. The CDR3 totals 15 residues. Trimming stripped 3 bases from V and 2 bases from J, with 14 bases between. This CDR3 reads CASSSSAGGNYGYTF. CDR3 nucleotide sequence: TGCGCCAGCAGCTCCTCCGCCGGAGGAAACTATGGCTACACCTTC. Combining the CDR3 with reference TRBV5-1 and TRBJ1-2 gives the whole variable domain KAGVTQTPRYLIKTRGQQVTLSCSPISGHRSVSWYQQTPGQGLQFLFEYFSETQRNKGNFPGRFSGRQFSNSRSEMNVSTLELGDSALYLCASSSSAGGNYGYTFGSGTRLTVV.

This chain joins TRBV19 and TRBJ1-2; D uncertain. V was pared by 0 bases and J by 7 bases, with 15 bases between. The CDR3 contains 15 residues. Germline lookup yields CDR1 LNHDA and CDR2 SQIVND (reference sequence). This chain's CDR3 is CASSIDLYDRVGYTF. For the CDR3, the DNA is TGTGCCAGTAGTATAGATCTTTACGACCGGGTTGGCTACACCTTC.

V gene TRBV7-2 combines with J gene TRBJ1-3; unclear D gene. The CDR3 sequence is 13 residues long. Germline V gene data show CDR1 as SGHTA and CDR2 as FQGNSA. V gave up 7 bases and J gave up 1 base, with 8 bases separating them. The CDR3 loop reads CASTGSSGNTIYF. The CDR3 DNA reads TGTGCCAGCACAGGTTCTTCTGGAAACACCATATATTTT. Drawing the rest from reference TRBV7-2 and TRBJ1-3, the complete variable domain is GAGVSQSPSNKVTEKGKDVELRCDPISGHTALYWYRQSLGQGLEFLIYFQGNSAPDKSGLPSDRFSAERTGGSVSTLTIQRTQQEDSAVYLCASTGSSGNTIYFGEGSWLTVV.

The V gene is TRBV6-2 or TRBV6-3, the J gene TRBJ1-6; TRBD1 is a possible D gene (6 bases). Germline-derived CDR1 and CDR2 are MNHEY and SVGEGT. This CDR3 is 15 amino acids long. The V gene lost 6 bases and the J gene lost 9 bases, with 18 bases spanning the gap. In DNA, the CDR3 is TGTGCCAGCAGCCACCTCGGGACAACTAGTTCACCCCTCCACTTT. It encodes CASSHLGTTSSPLHF.

This chain connects TRBV7-5 to TRBJ2-7; TRBD2 is the table's D call, not checked against the DNA. TRBV7-5 is reported as a pseudogene. The length of the CDR3 is 17 residues. The CDR3 DNA reads TGTGTCAGAAGCCGATCGAGGAAGTCACGGAACTCCTACGAGCAGTACTTC. It codes for CVRSRSRKSRNSYEQYF.

The chain carries TRBV5-1 and TRBJ2-2, with 7 bases identical to TRBD1. The ends lost 2 bases at V and 4 bases at J; junction bases unmatched: 8. The CDR3 extends over 16 amino acids. In germline, CDR1 is SGHRS, CDR2 YFSETQ. The CDR3 DNA reads TGCGCCAGCAGCTTAGGGACAGACCGGGGCACCGGGGAGCTGTTTTTT. It translates to CASSLGTDRGTGELFF.

The J gene is TRBJ1-1, the V gene TRBV7-2, with D unresolved. This CDR3 has 15 amino acids. Per germline, CDR1 SGHTA and CDR2 FQGNSA. Trimming removed 2 bases at V and 5 bases at J, with 15 bases between. CDR3 residues: CASSLNRGRGTEAFF. Written as DNA, the CDR3 is TGTGCCAGCAGCTTAAATCGAGGGCGCGGGACTGAAGCTTTCTTT.

The V and J genes are TRBV7-2 and TRBJ1-1; possible D gene TRBD1, 5 bases. Trimming shortened V by 3 bases and J by 4 bases, and 18 bases separated the two germline ends. The CDR3 sequence is 16 residues long. Looked up from germline, CDR1 is SGHTA and CDR2 is FQGNSA. In nucleotides, the CDR3 is TGTGCCAGCAGCTTTTGGGGGACTAAAGCGGGCACTGAAGCTTTCTTT. Its translation: CASSFWGTKAGTEAFF.

The table lists this clone with a count of one. The chain carries TRBV2 and TRBJ1-1; TRBD1 might be the D (5 bases). The CDR3 loop spans 15 amino acids. Germline V gene sequence: CDR1 SNHLY, CDR2 FYNNEI. Trimming took 3 bases from V and 0 from J, leaving 11 bases between them. The CDR3 sequence: CASSDVGGVNTEAFF. CDR3 in DNA: TGTGCCAGCAGTGACGTGGGGGGGGTGAACACTGAAGCTTTCTTT.

The chain employs TRBV10-3 and TRBJ2-2; D is unresolved. Germline CDR1 and CDR2: ENHRY and SYGVKD. The CDR3 runs to 16 residues. Trimming took off 3 bases at V and 0 bases at J, with 11 bases between the two ends. The CDR3 DNA follows: TGTGCCATCAGTGACCCGACATTCGCGAACACCGGGGAGCTGTTTTTT. Its translation: CAISDPTFANTGELFF.

V is TRBV5-6 and J is TRBJ1-1, with 8 nucleotides matching TRBD1. The CDR3 contains 16 residues. Germline V gives CDR1 SGHDT, CDR2 YYEEEE. V was clipped by 0 bases and J by 5 bases; unmatched bases: 9. CDR3 DNA sequence: TGTGCCAGCAGCTTGGGGGCTGGACAGGGAGGGACTGAAGCTTTCTTT. Translation gives CASSLGAGQGGTEAFF. Full variable domain (remainder filled in from reference TRBV5-6 and TRBJ1-1): DAGVTQSPTHLIKTRGQQVTLRCSPKSGHDTVSWYQQALGQGPQFIFQYYEEEERQRGNFPDRFSGHQFPNYSSELNVNALLLGDSALYLCASSLGAGQGGTEAFFGQGTRLTVV.

This rearrangement joins TRBV6-2 or TRBV6-3 to TRBJ1-2; the D gene is possibly TRBD1 (5 bases). CDR1 and CDR2 from the germline V gene are MNHEY and SVGEGT. V was trimmed by 4 bases and J by 6 bases, leaving 12 bases between them. This CDR3 is built from 13 residues. CDR3 bases: TGTGCCAGCAGTTTGGGACTCCTTAATGGCTACACCTTC. This gives the protein CASSLGLLNGYTF.

The rearrangement joins TRBV11-2 to TRBJ1-2, with a possible D match to TRBD1 (5 bases). V lost 6 bases and J lost 8, with 16 bases in between. The CDR3 totals 13 residues. Germline CDR1 reads SGHAT; CDR2 reads FQNNGV. The CDR3 protein is CASRPGSSRGYTF. DNA of the CDR3: TGTGCCAGCAGGCCAGGGTCCTCGCGGGGCTACACCTTC.

This clone was seen once. The rearrangement uses TRBV29-1 and TRBJ2-7; D may be TRBD2 (5 bases). Trimming cost V 4 bases and J 1 base, with 11 bases left between them. The CDR3 is 13 amino acids. Germline values: CDR1 SQVTM, CDR2 ANQGSEA. The CDR3 DNA reads as TGCAGCGTTGTTCGGCCGGGGTCCTACGAGCAGTACTTC. This codes for CSVVRPGSYEQYF.